The entry below describes one T cell receptor beta chain. This entry is derived from a study of technical replicates of blood from a few donors. Trimming removed 6 bases from V and 5 bases from J, with 17 bases in between. Germline lookup yields CDR1 MNHEY and CDR2 SVGAGI. The CDR3 covers 15 residues. Sequencing used immunoSEQ multiplex PCR; TCRdb keeps in-frame clones, though not all of them. The sample includes some 80,000 clones, 95% to 97% of them seen just once. The V call is TRBV6-5, the J call TRBJ2-4, with unresolved D. The sequence was collected from a human donor in good health. The sample consisted of T cells isolated from PBMCs. CDR3 in amino acids: CASSTTGSNQNIQYF. CDR3 nucleotides: TGTGCCAGCAGCACAACCGGGTCAAACCAAAACATTCAGTACTTC.